This is a list of T cell receptor beta chains from one sample in a study of T cells after yellow fever vaccination. TCRdb called the 5' RACE reads again in MiXCR, with one record for every CDR3 protein. The top ten clones hold 12% of a sample with approximately 27,000 distinct CDR3 sequences, around 5.5% of them seen once. The specimen was PBMCs, either bulk or a sorted T-cell subset (CD4+, CD8+, memory, or dextramer-sorted; not recorded which), collected 15 days after the yellow fever booster vaccination. The receptors shown here come from a man aged 30-40 years who received the YFV17D yellow fever vaccine. Both conserved end residues are part of each CDR3. The D gene is left open where the match is weak. Rows may omit the clone size; those that give it use once, few, many or a size class.

J gene: TRBJ2-1
clone size: many
D gene: TRBD2
V gene: TRBV20-1
CDR3 protein: CSARGGGSFVEQFF
CDR3 DNA: TGCAGTGCTAGAGGCGGGGGGTCTTTTGTTGAGCAGTTCTTC

J gene: TRBJ2-7
clone size: many
D gene: TRBD2
V gene: TRBV20-1
CDR3 protein: CSARDGLAGFGQYF
CDR3 DNA: TGCAGTGCTAGAGATGGGCTAGCGGGATTTGGGCAGTACTTC

J gene: TRBJ2-2
clone size: many
D gene: -
V gene: TRBV6-1
CDR3 protein: CASRALTGWELFF
CDR3 DNA: TGTGCCAGCAGAGCACTCACAGGGTGGGAGCTGTTTTTT

J gene: TRBJ2-7
clone size: many
D gene: TRBD2
V gene: TRBV5-6
CDR3 protein: CASSLKGRTSGSYEQYF
CDR3 DNA: TGTGCCAGCAGCTTAAAAGGCAGGACTAGCGGGAGTTACGAGCAGTACTTC

J gene: TRBJ2-5
clone size: many
D gene: -
V gene: TRBV12-3/TRBV12-4
CDR3 protein: CASRGWGQETQYF
CDR3 DNA: TGTGCCAGCCGGGGATGGGGGCAAGAGACCCAGTACTTC

J gene: TRBJ2-7
clone size: many
D gene: -
V gene: TRBV28
CDR3 protein: CASSFVGRAYEQYF
CDR3 DNA: TGTGCCAGCAGTTTTGTCGGCAGGGCCTACGAGCAGTACTTC

J gene: TRBJ2-4
clone size: many
D gene: -
V gene: TRBV5-1
CDR3 protein: CASSLAEGALSKNIQYF
CDR3 DNA: TGCGCCAGCAGCTTGGCGGAGGGGGCTCTATCCAAAAACATTCAGTACTTC

J gene: TRBJ2-1
clone size: many
D gene: TRBD1
V gene: TRBV20-1
CDR3 protein: CSGALHQGDEQFF
CDR3 DNA: TGCAGTGGCGCATTACACCAGGGGGACGAGCAGTTCTTC

J gene: TRBJ1-3
clone size: many
D gene: -
V gene: TRBV5-6
CDR3 protein: CASSLGFLSSTNTIYF
CDR3 DNA: TGTGCCAGCAGCTTAGGATTCCTATCTTCCACAAACACCATATATTTT

J gene: TRBJ2-2
clone size: many
D gene: TRBD2
V gene: TRBV10-3
CDR3 protein: CAISDLAGGELFF
CDR3 DNA: TGTGCCATCAGTGACCTAGCGGGCGGGGAGCTGTTTTTT

J gene: TRBJ2-7
clone size: many
D gene: TRBD2
V gene: TRBV27
CDR3 protein: CASSLAGGGDEQYF
CDR3 DNA: TGTGCCAGCAGTTTAGCGGGAGGCGGGGACGAGCAGTACTTC

J gene: TRBJ1-2
clone size: many
D gene: TRBD1
V gene: TRBV5-6
CDR3 protein: CASSPDRGLGGYTF
CDR3 DNA: TGTGCCAGCAGCCCAGACAGGGGTCTGGGTGGCTACACCTTC

J gene: TRBJ2-2
clone size: -
D gene: TRBD2
V gene: TRBV4-2
CDR3 protein: CASSFSGTSGSSGELFF
CDR3 DNA: TGTGCCAGCAGCTTCTCGGGCACTAGCGGGAGCTCCGGGGAGCTGTTTTTT

J gene: TRBJ1-6
clone size: many
D gene: -
V gene: TRBV5-1
CDR3 protein: CASSLGAIYSPLHF
CDR3 DNA: TGCGCCAGCAGCCTGGGTGCCATTTATTCACCCCTCCACTTT

J gene: TRBJ1-2
clone size: many
D gene: -
V gene: TRBV4-3
CDR3 protein: CASNSGNYGYTF
CDR3 DNA: TGCGCCAGTAATTCCGGCAACTATGGCTACACCTTC

J gene: TRBJ2-7
clone size: many
D gene: TRBD1
V gene: TRBV5-4
CDR3 protein: CASSLTTGGSYEQYF
CDR3 DNA: TGTGCCAGCAGCCTAACGACAGGGGGTTCCTACGAGCAGTACTTC

J gene: TRBJ2-4
clone size: many
D gene: -
V gene: TRBV7-8
CDR3 protein: CASSLAIGVGGGIQYF
CDR3 DNA: TGTGCCAGCAGCTTAGCAATAGGGGTCGGGGGTGGCATTCAGTACTTC

J gene: TRBJ2-1
clone size: many
D gene: TRBD2
V gene: TRBV3-1
CDR3 protein: CASSQRTSGRTNEQFF
CDR3 DNA: TGTGCCAGCAGCCAACGCACTAGCGGGAGGACCAATGAGCAGTTCTTC

J gene: TRBJ1-5
clone size: -
D gene: -
V gene: TRBV23-1
CDR3 protein: CASSRVGISNQPQHF
CDR3 DNA: TGCGCCAGCAGTCGTGTAGGGATTAGCAATCAGCCCCAGCATTTT

J gene: TRBJ2-2
clone size: many
D gene: -
V gene: TRBV19
CDR3 protein: CASAYRTPNTGELFF
CDR3 DNA: TGTGCCAGTGCATACCGGACACCTAACACCGGGGAGCTGTTTTTT

J gene: TRBJ2-3
clone size: many
D gene: -
V gene: TRBV20-1
CDR3 protein: CSASGASTDTQYF
CDR3 DNA: TGCAGTGCCTCGGGGGCTAGCACAGATACGCAGTATTTT

J gene: TRBJ2-7
clone size: many
D gene: -
V gene: TRBV6-5
CDR3 protein: CASRHGLTYEQYF
CDR3 DNA: TGTGCCAGCAGACATGGACTGACCTACGAGCAGTACTTC

J gene: TRBJ2-1
clone size: many
D gene: -
V gene: TRBV7-6
CDR3 protein: CASSSDTYNEQFF
CDR3 DNA: TGTGCCAGCAGCTCTGACACGTACAATGAGCAGTTCTTC

J gene: TRBJ1-1
clone size: many
D gene: -
V gene: TRBV20-1
CDR3 protein: CSAIQGWVRDFTEAFF
CDR3 DNA: TGCAGTGCCATACAGGGATGGGTACGGGATTTCACTGAAGCTTTCTTT

J gene: TRBJ2-5
clone size: many
D gene: -
V gene: TRBV18
CDR3 protein: CASSPRQETQYF
CDR3 DNA: TGTGCCAGCTCACCCCGTCAAGAGACCCAGTACTTC

J gene: TRBJ2-7
clone size: many
D gene: -
V gene: TRBV12-3/TRBV12-4
CDR3 protein: CASSRGTYEQYF
CDR3 DNA: TGTGCCAGCAGCCGGGGTACCTACGAGCAGTACTTC

J gene: TRBJ1-2
clone size: -
D gene: -
V gene: TRBV11-2
CDR3 protein: CASSPWDTSNYGYTF
CDR3 DNA: TGTGCCAGCAGCCCGTGGGACACTTCTAACTATGGCTACACCTTC

J gene: TRBJ2-7
clone size: many
D gene: -
V gene: TRBV30
CDR3 protein: CAWSVRYEQYF
CDR3 DNA: TGTGCCTGGAGTGTACGATACGAGCAGTACTTC

J gene: TRBJ2-1
clone size: many
D gene: TRBD2
V gene: TRBV3-1
CDR3 protein: CASSLGLDNEQFF
CDR3 DNA: TGTGCCAGCAGCCTGGGACTAGACAATGAGCAGTTCTTC

J gene: TRBJ1-6
clone size: few
D gene: -
V gene: TRBV20-1
CDR3 protein: CSAPRGGGSAYNSPLHF
CDR3 DNA: TGCAGTGCCCCAAGGGGGGGGGGTTCGGCTTATAATTCACCCCTCCACTTT

J gene: TRBJ2-7
clone size: medium-sized
D gene: TRBD2
V gene: TRBV28
CDR3 protein: CASSSLQGLAGALPHF
CDR3 DNA: TGTGCCAGCAGCTCTCTACAAGGACTAGCGGGAGCACTTCCCCACTTC

J gene: TRBJ2-1
clone size: many
D gene: TRBD2
V gene: TRBV7-2
CDR3 protein: CASSLLAGYNEQFF
CDR3 DNA: TGTGCCAGCAGCCTTCTAGCGGGCTACAATGAGCAGTTCTTC

J gene: TRBJ2-1
clone size: many
D gene: TRBD2
V gene: TRBV30
CDR3 protein: CAWSVEGGSRVF
CDR3 DNA: TGTGCCTGGAGTGTAGAGGGCGGGAGCCGAGTCTTC

J gene: TRBJ2-1
clone size: many
D gene: TRBD2
V gene: TRBV6-5
CDR3 protein: CASSPGLAGFRLNNEQFF
CDR3 DNA: TGTGCCAGCAGTCCAGGACTAGCGGGCTTCCGTCTCAACAATGAGCAGTTCTTC

J gene: TRBJ2-5
clone size: many
D gene: -
V gene: TRBV6-2/TRBV6-3
CDR3 protein: CASSYSNAAEYQWTQYF
CDR3 DNA: TGTGCCAGCAGTTACTCGAACGCTGCGGAATATCAGTGGACCCAGTACTTC

J gene: TRBJ2-7
clone size: many
D gene: -
V gene: TRBV10-3
CDR3 protein: CAISPPPPSGRSYEQYF
CDR3 DNA: TGTGCCATCAGCCCCCCCCCGCCCAGCGGAAGATCCTACGAGCAGTACTTC

J gene: TRBJ1-1
clone size: many
D gene: TRBD1
V gene: TRBV12-3/TRBV12-4
CDR3 protein: CASRRGQGIRNTEAFF
CDR3 DNA: TGTGCCAGCCGGCGGGGACAGGGAATTAGAAACACTGAAGCTTTCTTT

J gene: TRBJ2-7
clone size: medium-sized
D gene: -
V gene: TRBV7-9
CDR3 protein: CASSHNVGHPEQYF
CDR3 DNA: TGTGCCAGCAGTCATAATGTGGGACACCCCGAGCAGTACTTC

J gene: TRBJ2-5
clone size: many
D gene: TRBD2
V gene: TRBV11-2
CDR3 protein: CASSSRTLAGGQKETQYF
CDR3 DNA: TGTGCCAGCAGCTCCCGAACACTAGCGGGAGGCCAAAAAGAGACCCAGTACTTC

J gene: TRBJ2-5
clone size: many
D gene: TRBD2
V gene: TRBV20-1
CDR3 protein: CSARAATSVQETQYF
CDR3 DNA: TGCAGTGCCCGTGCCGCGACTAGCGTCCAAGAGACCCAGTACTTC

J gene: TRBJ2-7
clone size: many
D gene: -
V gene: TRBV4-3
CDR3 protein: CASSQDPLAVYEQYF
CDR3 DNA: TGCGCCAGCAGCCAAGATCCACTAGCAGTGTACGAGCAGTACTTC

J gene: TRBJ2-1
clone size: many
D gene: -
V gene: TRBV7-8
CDR3 protein: CASSLAGRERSWF
CDR3 DNA: TGTGCCAGCAGCTTAGCTGGCAGGGAACGTTCGTGGTTC

J gene: TRBJ2-2
clone size: many
D gene: -
V gene: TRBV18
CDR3 protein: CASSPIVTGELFF
CDR3 DNA: TGTGCCAGCTCACCAATAGTCACCGGGGAGCTGTTTTTT

J gene: TRBJ2-3
clone size: medium-sized
D gene: -
V gene: TRBV7-9
CDR3 protein: CASSPRDGPTDTQYF
CDR3 DNA: TGTGCCAGCAGCCCCCGGGACGGACCCACAGATACGCAGTATTTT

J gene: TRBJ2-1
clone size: -
D gene: TRBD1
V gene: TRBV20-1
CDR3 protein: CSASFARTGTYNEQFF
CDR3 DNA: TGCAGTGCTAGTTTTGCTAGGACAGGGACCTACAATGAGCAGTTCTTC

J gene: TRBJ2-3
clone size: -
D gene: -
V gene: TRBV5-6
CDR3 protein: CAMSPRSTDTQYF
CDR3 DNA: TGTGCCATGAGCCCGAGGAGCACAGATACGCAGTATTTT

J gene: TRBJ1-2
clone size: many
D gene: -
V gene: TRBV6-5
CDR3 protein: CASSYRGKDGYTF
CDR3 DNA: TGTGCCAGCAGTTACCGGGGAAAAGATGGCTACACCTTC